This TCR beta chain was profiled in a study of CD8+ T cells in alopecia areata. Looking at the study overall: The study gave tofacitinib for 6 to 18 months, then 6 months off drug.

The CDR3 sequence is 16 residues long. In germline, CDR1 is SQVTM, CDR2 ANQGSEA. The V segment lost 3 bases and the J segment 7 bases; nucleotides outside the gene matches: 10. Following extraction, RNA underwent reverse transcription to cDNA, which served as the sequencing template. Clones were sequenced by immunoSEQ multiplex PCR, and TCRdb holds only the in-frame ones, with some missing. The table shows about 99,000 clones, with around 86% occurring only once. Whole-study findings and limits: Patients shared TCRs less clearly than mice did, possibly owing to HLA.

The treatment was: oral pan-JAK inhibitor, 5-10 mg twice daily. This clone has just a few counts. The antigen remains unidentified. The chain recombines TRBV29-1 with TRBJ2-2; TRBD2 agrees at 11 bases. This TCR came from a human donor with alopecia areata. The material was CD8+ T cells sorted from blood, obtained at roughly week 30, from a patient treated with tofacitinib. The CDR3 nucleotides are TGCAGCGTTGAGCAAACTAGCGGGAGAAGGGTCGGGGAGCTGTTTTTT. Translated, it gives CSVEQTSGRRVGELFF.